The text below deals with one T cell receptor (beta chain). CDR3 size: 15 residues. Germline V gene data show CDR1 as LGHNA and CDR2 as YSLEER. The V and J ends lost 0 bases and 5 bases, in that order; junction bases with no gene match: 4. Assay: immunoSEQ multiplex PCR; the TCRdb copy retains only in-frame clones and omits some. The sample lists 100,000 to 150,000 clones; 85% to 90% were seen once. This specimen belongs to a study of cytomegalovirus exposure and HLA in healthy donors. The rearrangement joins TRBV4-3 to TRBJ1-2, with TRBD1 matching 9 bases. Sequencing was done on a sample of PBMCs. The sequence derives from a man in his thirties or forties in good health and CMV-seronegative. The DNA of the CDR3 is TGCGCCAGCAGCCAAGATAGGACAGGGGTTTATGGCTACACCTTC. The encoded protein is CASSQDRTGVYGYTF.